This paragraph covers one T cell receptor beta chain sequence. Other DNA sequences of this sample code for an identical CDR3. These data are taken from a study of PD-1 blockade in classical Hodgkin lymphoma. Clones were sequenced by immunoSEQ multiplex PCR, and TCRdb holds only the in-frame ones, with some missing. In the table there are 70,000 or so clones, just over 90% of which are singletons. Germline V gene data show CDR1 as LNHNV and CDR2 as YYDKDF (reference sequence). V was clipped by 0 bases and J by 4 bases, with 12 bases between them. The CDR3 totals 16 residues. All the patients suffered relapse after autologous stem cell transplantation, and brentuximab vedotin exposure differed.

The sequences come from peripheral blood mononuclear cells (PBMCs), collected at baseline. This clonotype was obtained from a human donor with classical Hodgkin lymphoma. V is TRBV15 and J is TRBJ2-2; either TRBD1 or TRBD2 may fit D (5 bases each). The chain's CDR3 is CATSRDPGLGTGELFF. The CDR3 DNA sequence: TGTGCCACCAGCAGAGATCCGGGGCTCGGCACCGGGGAGCTGTTTTTT. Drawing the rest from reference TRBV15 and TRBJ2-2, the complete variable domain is DAMVIQNPRYQVTQFGKPVTLSCSQTLNHNVMYWYQQKSSQAPKLLFHYYDKDFNNEADTPDNFQSRRPNTSFCFLDIRSPGLGDTAMYLCATSRDPGLGTGELFFGEGSRLTVL.